This T cell receptor beta chain was observed in a study of blood T cell repertoires in COVID-19. As for the study in general: Collection of acute and convalescent COVID-19 samples took place in the United States, Italy and Spain.

The authors' processing: For nucleated cells, counts were estimated from reference gene primer amplification. This table comes from immunoSEQ multiplex PCR, and its TCRdb copy is limited to in-frame clones, with some not included. V and J calls plus clone size are reproduced from that table; the DNA served to infer D and trimming. This table holds some 230,000 clones, approximately 84% found once. CDR3 length: 14 amino acids. V gave up 2 bases and J gave up 0 bases, with 8 bases separating them. CDR1 and CDR2 (germline): MNHEY, SVGAGI. The clonotype comes from a middle-aged man with acute or convalescent COVID-19. Material for sequencing was peripheral blood. This rearrangement joins TRBV6-5 to TRBJ2-7; TRBD1 might be the D (6 bases). CDR3 sequence reads: CASSYADSSYEQYF. CDR3 DNA sequence: TGTGCCAGCAGTTACGCGGACAGCTCCTACGAGCAGTACTTC.